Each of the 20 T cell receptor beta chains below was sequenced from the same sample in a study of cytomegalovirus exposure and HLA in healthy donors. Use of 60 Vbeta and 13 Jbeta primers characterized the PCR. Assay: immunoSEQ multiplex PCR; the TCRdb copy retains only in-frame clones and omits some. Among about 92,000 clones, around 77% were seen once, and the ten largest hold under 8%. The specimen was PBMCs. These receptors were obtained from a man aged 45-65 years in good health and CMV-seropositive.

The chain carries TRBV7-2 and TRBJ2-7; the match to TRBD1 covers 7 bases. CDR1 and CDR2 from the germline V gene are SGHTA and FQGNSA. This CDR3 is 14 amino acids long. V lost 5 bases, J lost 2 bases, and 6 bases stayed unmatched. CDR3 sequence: CASSARQGPYEQYF. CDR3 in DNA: TGTGCCAGCAGCGCAAGACAGGGCCCCTACGAGCAGTACTTC.

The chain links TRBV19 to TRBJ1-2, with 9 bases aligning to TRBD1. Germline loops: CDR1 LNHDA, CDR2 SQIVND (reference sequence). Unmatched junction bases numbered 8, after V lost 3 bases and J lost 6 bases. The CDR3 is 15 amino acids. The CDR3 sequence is CASSITGTGMNGYTF. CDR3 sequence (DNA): TGTGCCAGTAGTATTACCGGGACAGGGATGAATGGCTACACCTTC.

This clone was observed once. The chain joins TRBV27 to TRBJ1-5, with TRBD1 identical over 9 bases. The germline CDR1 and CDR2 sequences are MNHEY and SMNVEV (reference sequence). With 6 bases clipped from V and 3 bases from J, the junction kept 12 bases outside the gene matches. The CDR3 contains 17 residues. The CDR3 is CASRRTGGVIANQPQHF. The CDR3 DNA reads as TGTGCCAGCAGACGAACAGGGGGCGTAATTGCCAATCAGCCCCAGCATTTT.

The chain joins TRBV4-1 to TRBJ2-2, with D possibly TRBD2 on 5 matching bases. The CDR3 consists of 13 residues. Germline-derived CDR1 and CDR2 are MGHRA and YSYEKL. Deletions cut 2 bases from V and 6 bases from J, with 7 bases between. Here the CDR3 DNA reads TGCGCCAGCAGCCAAATGGGAGCCGGGGAGCTGTTTTTT. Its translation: CASSQMGAGELFF.

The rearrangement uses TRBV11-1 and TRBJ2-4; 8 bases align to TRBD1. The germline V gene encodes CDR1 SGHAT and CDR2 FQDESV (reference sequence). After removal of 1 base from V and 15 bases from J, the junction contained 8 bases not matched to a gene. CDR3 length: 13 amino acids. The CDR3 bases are TGTGCCAGCAGCTTAGAACGGACAGGGAAGGCGTACTTC. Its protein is CASSLERTGKAYF.

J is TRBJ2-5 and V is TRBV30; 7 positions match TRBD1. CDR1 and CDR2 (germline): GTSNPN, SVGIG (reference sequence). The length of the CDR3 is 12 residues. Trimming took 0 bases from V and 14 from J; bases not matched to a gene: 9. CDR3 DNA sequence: TGTGCCTGGAGTGTTAGGACAGGCATGCAATACTTC. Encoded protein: CAWSVRTGMQYF.

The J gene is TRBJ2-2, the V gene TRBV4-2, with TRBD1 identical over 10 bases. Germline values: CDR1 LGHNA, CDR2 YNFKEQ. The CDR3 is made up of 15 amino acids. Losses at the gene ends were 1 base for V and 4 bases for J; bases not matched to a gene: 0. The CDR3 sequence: CASSQGTGGTGELFF. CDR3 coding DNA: TGTGCCAGCAGCCAAGGGACAGGGGGCACCGGGGAGCTGTTTTTT.

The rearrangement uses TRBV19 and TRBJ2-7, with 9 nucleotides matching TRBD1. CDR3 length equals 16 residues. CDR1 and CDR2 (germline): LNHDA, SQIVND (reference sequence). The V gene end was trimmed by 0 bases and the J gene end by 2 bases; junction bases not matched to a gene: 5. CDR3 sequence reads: CASSIDGGTGTYEQYF. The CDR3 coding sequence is TGTGCCAGTAGTATAGACGGCGGGACAGGGACCTACGAGCAGTACTTC.

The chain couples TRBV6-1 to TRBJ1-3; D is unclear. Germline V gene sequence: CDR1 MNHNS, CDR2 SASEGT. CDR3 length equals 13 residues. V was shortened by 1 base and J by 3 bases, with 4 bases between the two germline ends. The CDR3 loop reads CASSEGSGNTIYF. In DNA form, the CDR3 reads TGTGCCAGCAGTGAAGGCAGTGGAAACACCATATATTTT.

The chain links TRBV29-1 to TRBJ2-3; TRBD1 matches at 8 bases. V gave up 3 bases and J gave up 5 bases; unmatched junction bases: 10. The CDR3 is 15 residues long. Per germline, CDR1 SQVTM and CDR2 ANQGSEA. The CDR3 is CSVDPQGAREDTQYF. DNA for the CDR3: TGCAGCGTTGACCCCCAGGGGGCCCGGGAAGATACGCAGTATTTT.

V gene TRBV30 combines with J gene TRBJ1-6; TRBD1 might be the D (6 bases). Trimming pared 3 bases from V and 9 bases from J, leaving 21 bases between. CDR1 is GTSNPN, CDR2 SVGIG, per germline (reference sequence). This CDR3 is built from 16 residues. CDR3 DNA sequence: TGTGCCTGGAGGAGCGGGGGGCGCGGCGTCTCTTCACCCCTCCACTTT. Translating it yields CAWRSGGRGVSSPLHF.

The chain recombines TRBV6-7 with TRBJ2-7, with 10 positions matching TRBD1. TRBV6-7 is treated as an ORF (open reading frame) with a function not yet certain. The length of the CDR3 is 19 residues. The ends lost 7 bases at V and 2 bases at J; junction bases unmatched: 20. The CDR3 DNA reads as TGTGCCAGCATCCGCACACGGGACAGGGGAACGTTCTCTACCTACGAGCAGTACTTC. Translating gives CASIRTRDRGTFSTYEQYF.

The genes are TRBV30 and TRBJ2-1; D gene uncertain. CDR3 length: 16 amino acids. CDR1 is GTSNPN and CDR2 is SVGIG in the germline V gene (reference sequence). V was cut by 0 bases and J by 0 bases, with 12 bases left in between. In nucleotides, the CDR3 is TGTGCCTGGAGTGTACGCCAGATAAGCTCCTACAATGAGCAGTTCTTC. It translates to CAWSVRQISSYNEQFF. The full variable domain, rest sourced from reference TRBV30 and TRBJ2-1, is SQTIHQWPATLVQPVGSPLSLECTVEGTSNPNLYWYRQAAGRGLQLLFYSVGIGQISSEVPQNLSASRPQDRQFILSSKKLLLSDSGFYLCAWSVRQISSYNEQFFGPGTRLTVL.

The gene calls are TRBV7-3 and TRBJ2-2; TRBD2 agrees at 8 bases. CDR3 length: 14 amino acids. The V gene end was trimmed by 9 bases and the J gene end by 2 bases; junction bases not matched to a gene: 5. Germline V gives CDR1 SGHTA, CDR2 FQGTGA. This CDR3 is CASLAGLNTGELFF. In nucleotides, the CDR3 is TGTGCCAGTTTAGCGGGGCTAAACACCGGGGAGCTGTTTTTT. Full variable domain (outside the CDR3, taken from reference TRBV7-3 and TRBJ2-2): GAGVSQTPSNKVTEKGKYVELRCDPISGHTALYWYRQSLGQGPEFLIYFQGTGAADDSGLPNDRFFAVRPEGSVSTLKIQRTERGDSAVYLCASLAGLNTGELFFGEGSRLTVL.

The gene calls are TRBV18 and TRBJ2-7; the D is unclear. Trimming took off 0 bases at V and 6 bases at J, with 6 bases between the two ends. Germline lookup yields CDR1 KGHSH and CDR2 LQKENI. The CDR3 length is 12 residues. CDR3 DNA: TGTGCCAGCTCACCACCGTCTTCCGAGCAGTACTTC. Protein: CASSPPSSEQYF.

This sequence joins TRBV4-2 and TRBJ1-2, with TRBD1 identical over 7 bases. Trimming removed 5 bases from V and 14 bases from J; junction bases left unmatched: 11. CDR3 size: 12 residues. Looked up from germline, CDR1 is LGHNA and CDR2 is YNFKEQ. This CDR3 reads CASSAGQSRLTF. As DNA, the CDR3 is TGTGCCAGCAGCGCGGGACAGTCCCGCCTTACCTTC.

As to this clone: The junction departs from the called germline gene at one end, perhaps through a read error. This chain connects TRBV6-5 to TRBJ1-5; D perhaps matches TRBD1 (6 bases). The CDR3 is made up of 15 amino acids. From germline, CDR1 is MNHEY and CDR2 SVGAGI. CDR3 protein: CASSYGGAGNQPQNF. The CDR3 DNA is TGTGCCAGCAGTTACGGGGGGGCTGGCAATCAGCCCCAGAATTTT.

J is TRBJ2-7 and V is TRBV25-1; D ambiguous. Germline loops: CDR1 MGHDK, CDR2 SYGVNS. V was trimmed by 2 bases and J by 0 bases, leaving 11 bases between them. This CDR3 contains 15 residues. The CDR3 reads CASSETAVSSYEQYF. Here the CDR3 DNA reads TGTGCCAGCAGTGAAACTGCGGTAAGCTCCTACGAGCAGTACTTC.

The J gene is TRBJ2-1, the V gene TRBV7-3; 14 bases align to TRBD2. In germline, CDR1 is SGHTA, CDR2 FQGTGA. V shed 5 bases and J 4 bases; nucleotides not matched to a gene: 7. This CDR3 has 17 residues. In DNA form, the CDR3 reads TGTGCCAGCAGCCAGACTAGCGGGGGGGCGAGGTACAATGAGCAGTTCTTC. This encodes CASSQTSGGARYNEQFF.

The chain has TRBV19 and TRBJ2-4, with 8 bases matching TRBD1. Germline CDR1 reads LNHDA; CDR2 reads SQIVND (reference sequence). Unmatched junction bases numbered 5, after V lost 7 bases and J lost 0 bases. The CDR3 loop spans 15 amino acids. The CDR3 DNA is TGTGCCAGTACCGCACAGGGGGTAGCCAAAAACATTCAGTACTTC. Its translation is CASTAQGVAKNIQYF.